The next 27 T cell receptor beta chains were all read from a single sample in a study of cytomegalovirus exposure and HLA in healthy donors (dated by TCRdb to between 2016 and 2019). Library preparation was by the immunoSEQ multiplex PCR assay. For the multiplex PCR, a mixture combining 60 forward primers for TCR Vbeta segments and 13 reverse primers for TCR Jbeta segments was used. TCRdb holds this immuneACCESS table with in-frame rearrangements only. Some clones are missing; in checked studies, unresolved V genes explain under half, and the rest has no known cause. The sample table records roughly 150,000 clones; approximately 72% of these occur just once. The ten most abundant clones make up approximately 1.4% of the sample. Sequencing was carried out using PBMCs. The receptors were sampled from a man in his late teens or twenties in good health and CMV-seronegative.

A single count supports this clone. The chain combines TRBV19 with TRBJ2-4, with TRBD1 matching over 9 bases. Germline V gene lookup returns CDR1 LNHDA and CDR2 SQIVND (reference sequence). V shed 3 bases, J shed 4 bases, and the junction held 4 bases outside the gene matches. There are 15 residues in the CDR3. The CDR3 spells CASSMETGGKNIQYF. The CDR3 DNA reads TGTGCCAGTAGTATGGAGACAGGGGGAAAAAACATTCAGTACTTC.

The chain combines TRBV6-5 with TRBJ1-4; 9 bases align to TRBD1. With V trimmed by 8 bases and J by 7 bases, 5 bases remained unmatched. Germline lookup yields CDR1 MNHEY and CDR2 SVGAGI. CDR3 size: 13 residues. CDR3 sequence: CASSGTGREKLFF. The CDR3 nucleotides read TGTGCCAGCTCTGGGACAGGGCGTGAAAAACTGTTTTTT.

The V gene is TRBV28, the J gene TRBJ2-2; TRBD1 matches 8 bases. Trimming took 7 bases from V and 5 from J; bases not matched to a gene: 15. Germline V gives CDR1 MDHEN, CDR2 SYDVKM. The length of the CDR3 is 17 residues. The CDR3 protein is CASIRVRQGSGTGELFF. The CDR3 region has the DNA TGTGCCAGCATCCGTGTCCGACAGGGGTCGGGGACCGGGGAGCTGTTTTTT.

J is TRBJ2-7 and V is TRBV6-6; maybe TRBD1 (5 bases). CDR3 length: 12 residues. Germline V lookup: CDR1 MNHNY, CDR2 SVGAGI (reference sequence). V gave up 8 bases and J gave up 0 bases, with 8 bases separating them. The CDR3 loop is CASGRVSYEQYF. The DNA of the CDR3 is TGTGCCAGCGGCAGGGTCTCCTACGAGCAGTACTTC.

Here the CDR3 reads CATSRASGGAYNEQFF. The CDR3 coding sequence is TGTGCCACCAGCAGAGCTAGCGGGGGAGCCTACAATGAGCAGTTCTTC. The V call is TRBV15, the J call TRBJ2-1, with 10 bases matching TRBD2. This CDR3 contains 16 residues. Trimming removed 1 base from V and 2 bases from J; junction bases left unmatched: 2. Germline CDR1 LNHNV, CDR2 YYDKDF (reference sequence).

V and J are TRBV27 and TRBJ2-5, with 14 bases lining up with TRBD2. J lost 5 bases, V lost 5 bases, and 7 bases had no gene match. This CDR3 is 16 amino acids long. CDR1 is MNHEY and CDR2 is SMNVEV in the germline V gene (reference sequence). The CDR3 spells CASSTGLAGGRETQYF. The CDR3 DNA follows: TGTGCCAGCAGTACTGGACTAGCGGGAGGTCGGGAGACCCAGTACTTC.

This clone has a single count. The rearrangement joins TRBV27 to TRBJ2-6; D unclear. Germline V lookup: CDR1 MNHEY, CDR2 SMNVEV (reference sequence). V lost 7 bases to trimming and J lost 2 bases, with 15 bases between them. This CDR3 region has 16 residues. The CDR3 is CASNPQEPTGANVLTF. CDR3 DNA sequence: TGTGCCAGCAACCCCCAGGAACCGACTGGGGCCAACGTCCTGACTTTC.

The rearrangement links TRBV12-5 to TRBJ2-3; TRBD2 might be the D (5 bases). CDR1 and CDR2 from the germline V gene are LGHNT and FRNRAP. Deletions cut 4 bases from V and 2 bases from J, with 13 bases between. The CDR3 has 15 residues. CDR3 nucleotide sequence: TGTGCTAGTGGTTCCGGGATTATCCCCACAGATACGCAGTATTTT. Translating it yields CASGSGIIPTDTQYF.

The chain is built from TRBV19 and TRBJ2-5; 7 bases agree with TRBD2. The CDR3 runs 17 residues. V trimming: 4 bases; J trimming: 1 base; junction bases outside the gene matches: 12. Germline V gives CDR1 LNHDA, CDR2 SQIVND (reference sequence). The CDR3 loop is CASSTTGPTSAQETQYF. CDR3 nucleotides: TGTGCCAGTAGTACCACTGGACCAACTAGCGCCCAAGAGACCCAGTACTTC. Filled out from reference TRBV19 and TRBJ2-5, the complete variable domain reads DGGITQSPKYLFRKEGQNVTLSCEQNLNHDAMYWYRQDPGQGLRLIYYSQIVNDFQKGDIAEGYSVSREKKESFPLTVTSAQKNPTAFYLCASSTTGPTSAQETQYFGPGTRLLVL.

By frequency in the sample, this clone is medium-sized (0.01 to 0.1%). The gene calls are TRBV4-3 and TRBJ2-6, with 9 bases fitting TRBD2. Germline lookup yields CDR1 LGHNA and CDR2 YSLEER. This CDR3 comprises 17 residues. V lost 0 bases and J lost 0; bases outside the gene matches: 0. The CDR3 bases are TGCGCCAGCAGCCAAGAGGGACTAGCCTCTGGGGCCAACGTCCTGACTTTC. It encodes CASSQEGLASGANVLTF.

This clone occurred a few times. This rearrangement joins TRBV5-1 to TRBJ2-1; D possibly corresponds to TRBD2 (6 bases). This CDR3 has 16 amino acids. V was trimmed by 1 base and J by 7 bases, leaving 18 bases between them. The germline gives CDR1 SGHRS, CDR2 YFSETQ. CDR3 protein: CASSLPTSSGFNEQFF. The CDR3 DNA reads TGCGCCAGCAGCTTGCCCACTAGCTCGGGGTTTAATGAGCAGTTCTTC.

The chain joins TRBV28 to TRBJ1-5; tentative D call: TRBD1 (6 bases). The V end was cut by 1 base, the J end by 8 bases, with 21 bases between. The CDR3 runs to 17 residues. The germline V gene encodes CDR1 MDHEN and CDR2 SYDVKM. The CDR3 nucleotides are TGTGCCAGCAGTTTATTTGGCGGGGGCGCGGTAGGGGAGCCCCAGCATTTT. Translating it yields CASSLFGGGAVGEPQHF.

The chain links TRBV10-3 to TRBJ2-2; 14 nucleotides align to TRBD2. The CDR3 contains 18 residues. Trimming at V came to 0 bases and at J to 5 bases, leaving 5 bases not matched to a gene. The germline gives CDR1 ENHRY, CDR2 SYGVKD. The CDR3 DNA is TGTGCCATCAGTGAGTCGAGACTAGCGGGAGGGCAGACCGGGGAGCTGTTTTTT. It encodes CAISESRLAGGQTGELFF.

This clone was found a few times. This chain joins TRBV27 and TRBJ1-2, with 7 nucleotides matching TRBD1. The CDR3 runs 15 residues. Trimming removed 5 bases from V and 4 bases from J; junction bases left unmatched: 10. Germline lookup yields CDR1 MNHEY and CDR2 SMNVEV (reference sequence). Here the CDR3 DNA reads TGTGCCAGCAGTCGACAGATACAGGGGATCTATGGCTACACCTTC. This gives the protein CASSRQIQGIYGYTF.

V and J are TRBV12-2 and TRBJ2-7; no check of the table's D call, TRBD1, against the DNA was made. TRBV12-2 has pseudogene status. The CDR3 covers 14 residues. The CDR3 sequence is CDGAGGSYSYEQYF. CDR3 in DNA: TGTGACGGGGCAGGGGGCTCCTACTCCTACGAGCAGTACTTC.

This rearrangement joins TRBV28 to TRBJ2-7; 11 bases match TRBD2. Per the germline V gene, CDR1 is MDHEN and CDR2 is SYDVKM. CDR3 length equals 15 residues. Trimming took 3 bases from V and 7 from J; bases not matched to a gene: 8. This CDR3 is CASSLIYSGRVEQYF. Here the CDR3 DNA reads TGTGCCAGCAGTTTGATTTATAGCGGGAGGGTTGAGCAGTACTTC.

The table lists this clone with a few counts. The rearrangement links TRBV5-6 to TRBJ2-7, with 8 bases identical to TRBD1. Losses at the gene ends were 4 bases for V and 0 bases for J; bases not matched to a gene: 6. CDR1 is SGHDT and CDR2 is YYEEEE in the germline V gene. This CDR3 has 15 amino acids. CDR3 residues: CASSSWGTGSYEQYF. The CDR3 nucleotides are TGTGCCAGCAGCAGTTGGGGGACAGGCTCCTACGAGCAGTACTTC.

This chain joins TRBV10-2 and TRBJ2-4, with a possible D match to TRBD2 (5 bases). Trimming took off 0 bases at V and 8 bases at J, with 5 bases between the two ends. CDR1 and CDR2 from the germline V gene are WSHSY and SAAADI. The CDR3 sequence is 12 residues long. CDR3 amino acids: CASSESGDIQYF. CDR3 bases: TGCGCCAGCAGTGAGTCGGGAGACATTCAGTACTTC.

This chain links TRBV6-1 with TRBJ2-7; D remains ambiguous. V was pared by 10 bases and J by 4 bases, with 5 bases between. Germline CDR1 is MNHNS and CDR2 is SASEGT. The CDR3 runs 9 residues. Written as DNA, the CDR3 is TGTGCCACCGAGTACGAGCAGTACTTC. Translating it yields CATEYEQYF.

This chain connects TRBV5-1 to TRBJ2-2, with 8 bases fitting TRBD2. Germline V gives CDR1 SGHRS, CDR2 YFSETQ. V dropped 1 base and J dropped 2; count of bases not matched to a gene: 4. This CDR3 comprises 16 residues. The CDR3 reads CASSLFREGNTGELFF. The CDR3 DNA follows: TGCGCCAGCAGCTTGTTTCGGGAGGGCAACACCGGGGAGCTGTTTTTT.

This clone was counted only a few times. This chain links TRBV7-8 with TRBJ1-5, with D perhaps TRBD1 (5 bases). Germline-derived CDR1 and CDR2 are SGHVS and FQNEAQ. CDR3 length: 14 amino acids. V gave up 4 bases and J gave up 2 bases, with 9 bases separating them. CDR3 residues: CASSSRQRNQPQHF. DNA of the CDR3: TGTGCCAGCAGCTCCAGACAGCGCAATCAGCCCCAGCATTTT.

The CDR3 loop reads CASSYRDSAYEQYF. For the CDR3, the DNA is TGTGCCAGCAGCTACCGGGACAGTGCTTACGAGCAGTACTTC. The chain combines TRBV5-5 with TRBJ2-7, with 7 bases that match TRBD1. J lost 4 bases, V lost 3 bases, and 7 bases had no gene match. Germline CDR1 is SGHKS and CDR2 is YYEKEE (reference sequence). The CDR3 totals 14 residues.

The chain uses TRBV7-9 and TRBJ1-1; tentatively, D is TRBD1 (5 bases). The V gene lost 6 bases and the J gene lost 0 bases, with 11 bases spanning the gap. The CDR3 is made up of 14 amino acids. Germline lookup yields CDR1 SEHNR and CDR2 FQNEAQ (reference sequence). CDR3 in amino acids: CASRAGFMNTEAFF. CDR3 bases: TGTGCCAGCAGGGCAGGGTTTATGAACACTGAAGCTTTCTTT.

V usage is TRBV7-6 and J usage is TRBJ2-1; TRBD1 matches at 8 bases. The germline V gene has CDR1 SGHVS and CDR2 FNYEAQ. The length of the CDR3 is 18 residues. With V trimmed by 5 bases and J by 4 bases, 16 bases remained unmatched. The CDR3 DNA follows: TGTGCCAGCAGCCCCCAGGGGGCCGGGCGGGATCTTTACAATGAGCAGTTCTTC. Amino acids: CASSPQGAGRDLYNEQFF.

This clone was found once. The chain combines TRBV7-9 with TRBJ2-3, with TRBD2 matching 12 bases. J gave up 2 bases and V 7 bases, and 10 bases lay outside the gene matches. Germline V gene lookup returns CDR1 SEHNR and CDR2 FQNEAQ (reference sequence). CDR3 size: 17 residues. CDR3 DNA sequence: TGTGCCAGCACCCCGACTAGCGGGAGCCCCTCCACAGATACGCAGTATTTT. Translated: CASTPTSGSPSTDTQYF.

The chain is built from TRBV6-4 and TRBJ2-1, with 10 bases identical to TRBD1. The germline CDR1 and CDR2 sequences are MRHNA and SNTAGT. The CDR3 contains 13 residues. Unmatched junction bases numbered 10, after V lost 5 bases and J lost 15 bases. The CDR3 loop reads CASSPEMGQGWFF. CDR3 DNA: TGTGCCAGCAGTCCAGAGATGGGACAGGGGTGGTTCTTC.

This clone was counted a few times. The chain links TRBV4-3 to TRBJ1-4, with D tentatively TRBD1 (5 bases). Trimming took 3 bases from V and 8 from J, leaving 10 bases between them. This CDR3 has 13 amino acids. Germline V gene sequence: CDR1 LGHNA, CDR2 YSLEER. Written as DNA, the CDR3 is TGCGCCAGCAGCCAGGGGGGAAGAGAAAAACTGTTTTTT. Translation gives CASSQGGREKLFF.